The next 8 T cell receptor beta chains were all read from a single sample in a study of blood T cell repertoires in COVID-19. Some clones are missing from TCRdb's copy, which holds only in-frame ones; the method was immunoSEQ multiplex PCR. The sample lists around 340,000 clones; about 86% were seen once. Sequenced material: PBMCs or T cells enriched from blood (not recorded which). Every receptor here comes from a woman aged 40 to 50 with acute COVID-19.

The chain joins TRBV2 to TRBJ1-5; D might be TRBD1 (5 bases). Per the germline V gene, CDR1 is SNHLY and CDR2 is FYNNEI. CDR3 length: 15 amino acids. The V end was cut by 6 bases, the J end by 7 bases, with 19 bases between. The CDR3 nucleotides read TGTGCCAGCAGCGGAAGCCAGGGCATAGGGCAGCCCCAGCATTTT. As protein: CASSGSQGIGQPQHF. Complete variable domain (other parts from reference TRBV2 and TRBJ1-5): EPEVTQTPSHQVTQMGQEVILRCVPISNHLYFYWYRQILGQKVEFLVSFYNNEISEKSEIFDDQFSVERPDGSNFTLKIRSTKLEDSAMYFCASSGSQGIGQPQHFGDGTRLSIL.

CDR3 in DNA: TGTGCCAGCAGCGCGAGGGAGGGCTCTGGGGCCAACGTCCTGACTTTC. Encoded protein: CASSAREGSGANVLTF. The gene calls are TRBV9 and TRBJ2-6; 7 bases match TRBD2. CDR1 is SGDLS and CDR2 is YYNGEE in the germline V gene. CDR3 length: 16 amino acids. After removal of 3 bases from V and 0 bases from J, the junction contained 3 bases not matched to a gene.

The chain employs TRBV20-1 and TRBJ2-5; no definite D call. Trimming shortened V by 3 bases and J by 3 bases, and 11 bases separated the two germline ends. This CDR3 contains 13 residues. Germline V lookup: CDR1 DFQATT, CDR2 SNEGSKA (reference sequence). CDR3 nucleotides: TGCAGTGCTAGTCGCAGTTTGAAAGAGACCCAGTACTTC. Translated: CSASRSLKETQYF.

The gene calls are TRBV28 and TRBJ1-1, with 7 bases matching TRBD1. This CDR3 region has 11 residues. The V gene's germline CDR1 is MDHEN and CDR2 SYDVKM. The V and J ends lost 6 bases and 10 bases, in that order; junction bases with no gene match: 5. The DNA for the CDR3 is TGTGCCAGCAGCACTGACAGGGCAGCTTTCTTT. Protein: CASSTDRAAFF.

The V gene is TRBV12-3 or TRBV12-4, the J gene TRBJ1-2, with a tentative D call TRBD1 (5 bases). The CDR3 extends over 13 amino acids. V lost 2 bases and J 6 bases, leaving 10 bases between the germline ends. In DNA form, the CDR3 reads TGTGCCAGCAGTTTAAACAGGATGAATGGCTACACCTTC. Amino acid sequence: CASSLNRMNGYTF.

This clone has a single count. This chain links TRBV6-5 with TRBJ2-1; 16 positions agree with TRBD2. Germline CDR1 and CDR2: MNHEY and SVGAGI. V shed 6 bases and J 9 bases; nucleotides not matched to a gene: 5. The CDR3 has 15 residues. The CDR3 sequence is CASRGLAGGPSEQFF. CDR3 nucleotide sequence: TGTGCCAGCAGGGGACTAGCGGGGGGGCCGAGTGAGCAGTTCTTC.

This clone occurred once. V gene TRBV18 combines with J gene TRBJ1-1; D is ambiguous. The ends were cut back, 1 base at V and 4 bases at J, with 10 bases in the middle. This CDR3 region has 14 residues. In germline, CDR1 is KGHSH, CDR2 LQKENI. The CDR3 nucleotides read TGTGCCAGCTCACCACGTTGGGAGAGCACTGAAGCTTTCTTT. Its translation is CASSPRWESTEAFF.

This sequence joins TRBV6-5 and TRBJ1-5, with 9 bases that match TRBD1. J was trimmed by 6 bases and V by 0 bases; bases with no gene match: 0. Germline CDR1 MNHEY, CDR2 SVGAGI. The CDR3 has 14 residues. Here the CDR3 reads CASSYSTGGQPQHF. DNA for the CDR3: TGTGCCAGCAGTTACTCGACAGGGGGTCAGCCCCAGCATTTT.